Below, one T cell receptor (beta chain) is given with its context. The data were taken from a study of blood T cell repertoires in COVID-19. In the study overall: Acute and convalescent COVID-19 samples came from the United States, Italy and Spain. PBMCs, B-cell-depleted T cells, or T cells provided the cDNA or gDNA that made up the material.

Per the original data handling: Estimation of nucleated cell counts relied on the amplification of reference gene primers. Data came from immunoSEQ multiplex PCR; TCRdb stores just in-frame clones and leaves some out. V and J calls and clone size are given by that table; D and trimming were obtained from the DNA. The sample carries fewer than 350,000 clones, roughly 93% recorded once. Between the trimmed V and J ends, which lost 1 base and 2 bases, there was a span of 12 bases. The length of the CDR3 is 16 residues. CDR1 is SGHTA, CDR2 FQGNSA, per germline. The origin of this receptor is a woman between 40 and 50 years old with acute COVID-19. The sample taken for sequencing was PBMCs or T cells enriched from blood (not recorded which). This rearrangement joins TRBV7-2 to TRBJ2-1; unclear D gene. Written as DNA, the CDR3 is TGTGCCAGCAGCTTAGGAGCGCCCACTCCCTACAATGAGCAGTTCTTC. Translating gives CASSLGAPTPYNEQFF.